This T cell receptor beta chain was retrieved from a study of PD-L1 blockade in urothelial cancer. Study-wide context: Patients went on atezolizumab at some point between 2013 and 2015, receiving 1,200 mg intravenously every 3 weeks. Blood analysis was done at 3 weeks (second dose) and 6 weeks after treatment began.

Sequenced by immunoSEQ multiplex PCR; TCRdb stores in-frame clones only, minus some. In the table there are fewer than 75,000 clones, roughly 90% of which are singletons. Time point of the sample: pretreatment peripheral blood. The study enrolled patients with locally advanced or metastatic urothelial carcinoma. All patients handed over anywhere from 1 to 8 samples, pretreatment and on-treatment. The CDR3 is made up of 15 amino acids. V lost 4 bases and J lost 4; bases outside the gene matches: 7. Germline V gene sequence: CDR1 SGHRS, CDR2 YFSETQ. The rearrangement links TRBV5-1 to TRBJ1-2, with 10 bases lining up with TRBD1. This TCR came from a man in his 70s with urothelial cancer. The source material was PBMCs, sampled around atezolizumab (anti-PD-L1) treatment. The DNA of the CDR3 is TGCGCCAGCAGCCCTGACAGGGGGCTCGGCTATGGCTACACCTTC. Translation gives CASSPDRGLGYGYTF.